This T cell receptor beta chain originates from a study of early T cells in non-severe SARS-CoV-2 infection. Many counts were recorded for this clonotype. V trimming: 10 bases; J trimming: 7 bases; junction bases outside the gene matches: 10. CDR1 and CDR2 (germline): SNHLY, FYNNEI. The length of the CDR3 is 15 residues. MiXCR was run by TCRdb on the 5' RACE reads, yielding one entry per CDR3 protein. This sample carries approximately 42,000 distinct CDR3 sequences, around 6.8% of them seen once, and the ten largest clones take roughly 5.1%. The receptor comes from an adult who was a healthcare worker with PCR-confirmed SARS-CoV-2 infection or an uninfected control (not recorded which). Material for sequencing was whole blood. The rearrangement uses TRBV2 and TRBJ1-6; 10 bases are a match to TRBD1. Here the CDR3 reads CATHRDRGSNSPLHF. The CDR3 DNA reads TGTGCCACTCACCGGGACAGGGGCTCAAATTCACCCCTCCACTTT.